One and the same sample provided the 11 T cell receptor beta chains below, sequenced in a study of regulatory T cells in long-lasting Graves disease. Both iRepertoire HTBI primers and Arm-PCR of CDR3 regions were used to build the TCR beta libraries. From the multiplex PCR reads, TCRdb called clonotypes with MiXCR, one entry per CDR3 protein. The sample contains 400,000 to 450,000 distinct CDR3 sequences, 16% of which appear only once. Time point reported: newly diagnosed GD, antithyroid drugs for less than 3 months. Making the TCR library involved RNA that had been extracted from PBMCs. This sample was also put to use in a study of T cells in Graves' hyperthyroidism and ophthalmopathy.

The material was peripheral blood mononuclear cells (PBMCs), obtained at new diagnosis, from a patient treated with antithyroid drugs. The receptors shown here come from a woman aged 25-40 years with Graves disease.

This clonotype was recorded at least ten times. The chain is built from TRBV7-9 and TRBJ2-7; 8 nucleotides match TRBD1. Germline loops: CDR1 SEHNR, CDR2 FQNEAQ (reference sequence). The J segment lost 3 bases and the V segment lost 5 bases, leaving 6 bases of the junction unmatched. The CDR3 sequence is 14 residues long. The CDR3 nucleotides are TGTGCCAGCAGCAAAAAAGGGACAGGCTACGAGCAGTACTTC. Protein: CASSKKGTGYEQYF.

This clonotype was observed many times. CDR3 protein: CASSRREGAYEQYF. The CDR3 DNA follows: TGTGCCAGCAGCCGGAGGGAGGGCGCCTACGAGCAGTACTTC. The chain recombines TRBV7-6 with TRBJ2-7; 7 bases map to TRBD2. The CDR3 spans 14 residues. Germline loops: CDR1 SGHVS, CDR2 FNYEAQ. Trimming cost V 5 bases and J 2 bases; bases outside gene matches: 6. Full variable domain (missing parts from reference TRBV7-6 and TRBJ2-7): GAGVSQSPRYKVTKRGQDVALRCDPISGHVSLYWYRQALGQGPEFLTYFNYEAQQDKSGLPNDRFSAERPEGSISTLTIQRTEQRDSAMYRCASSRREGAYEQYFGPGTRLTVT.

The table lists this clonotype with many counts. The V and J genes are TRBV7-2 and TRBJ1-5; tentatively, D is TRBD1 (5 bases). Trimming pared 1 base from V and 3 bases from J, leaving 7 bases between. The V gene's germline CDR1 is SGHTA and CDR2 FQGNSA. The CDR3 totals 14 residues. The CDR3 spells CASSLVGVNQPQHF. The CDR3 coding sequence is TGTGCCAGCAGCTTAGTAGGGGTCAATCAGCCCCAGCATTTT.

This sequence joins TRBV28 and TRBJ1-1; the D gene is possibly TRBD1 (6 bases). Between the trimmed V and J ends, which lost 7 bases and 0 bases, there was a span of 18 bases. CDR1 and CDR2 from the germline V gene are MDHEN and SYDVKM. This CDR3 spans 16 amino acids. CDR3 DNA: TGTGCCAGCACTGGGCCCCCTAGGGGGTTGAACACTGAAGCTTTCTTT. Translated, it gives CASTGPPRGLNTEAFF.

The chain employs TRBV29-1 and TRBJ2-2; D is possibly TRBD1 (6 bases). Trimming cost V 7 bases and J 1 base, with 19 bases left between them. CDR3 length: 16 amino acids. Germline V gene data show CDR1 as SQVTM and CDR2 as ANQGSEA. The CDR3 region has the DNA TGCAGCGCCGCCCGTGGACAGAGACAGAACACCGGGGAGCTGTTTTTT. This translates into CSAARGQRQNTGELFF.

This clonotype occurred a few times. The CDR3 nucleotides read TGCAGTGCTAGTGGGTCGATATACGAGCAGTACTTC. Protein product: CSASGSIYEQYF. The chain joins TRBV20-1 to TRBJ2-7; D is undetermined. The V end lost 3 bases, the J end lost 4 bases, and 10 bases lay between the germline ends. Germline-derived CDR1 and CDR2 are DFQATT and SNEGSKA (reference sequence). CDR3 length: 12 amino acids.

In this sample, this clonotype turned up once. The gene calls are TRBV7-9 and TRBJ1-2, with D maybe TRBD1 (5 bases). From germline, CDR1 is SEHNR and CDR2 FQNEAQ (reference sequence). The ends were cut back, 4 bases at V and 7 bases at J, with 13 bases in the middle. This CDR3 has 13 residues. The CDR3: CASSSEGLGGYTF. CDR3 sequence (DNA): TGTGCCAGCAGCTCAGAGGGGCTGGGTGGCTACACCTTC.

This clonotype was found many times. The J gene is TRBJ1-5, the V gene TRBV6-5; tentative D call: TRBD1 (5 bases). The CDR3 contains 14 residues. In germline, CDR1 is MNHEY, CDR2 SVGAGI. V shed 6 bases and J shed 6 bases, with 15 bases lying between them. The CDR3 bases are TGTGCCAGCAGCTACAAGGGGTTGGGTCAGCCCCAGCATTTT. This translates into CASSYKGLGQPQHF.

V usage is TRBV7-9 and J usage is TRBJ2-1; TRBD2 matches at 11 bases. Germline CDR1 and CDR2: SEHNR and FQNEAQ (reference sequence). The CDR3 totals 16 residues. The J segment lost 4 bases and the V segment lost 5 bases, leaving 7 bases of the junction unmatched. The CDR3 DNA reads as TGTGCCAGCAGCACAACTAGCGGGAGCCGATACAATGAGCAGTTCTTC. The encoded protein is CASSTTSGSRYNEQFF.

This clonotype was seen at least ten times. The chain joins TRBV29-1 to TRBJ2-6, with D possibly called TRBD1 or TRBD2 (5 bases each). Germline V gene data show CDR1 as SQVTM and CDR2 as ANQGSEA. The V gene lost 0 bases and the J gene lost 0 bases, with 9 bases spanning the gap. This CDR3 is 16 amino acids long. The CDR3 nucleotides are TGCAGCGTTGAAGAGAGGGGACGCTCTGGGGCCAACGTCCTGACTTTC. It yields the protein CSVEERGRSGANVLTF.

This clonotype came up many times. The chain links TRBV29-1 to TRBJ2-7; 10 bases match TRBD2. The V and J ends lost 2 bases and 0 bases, in that order; junction bases with no gene match: 7. Germline CDR1 SQVTM, CDR2 ANQGSEA. CDR3 length: 16 residues. CDR3 nucleotide sequence: TGCAGCGTTGAAATATCCGGGACTAGCGTCTCCTACGAGCAGTACTTC. Amino acid sequence: CSVEISGTSVSYEQYF.